This T cell receptor (beta chain) appears in the sequencing data of a study of cytomegalovirus exposure and HLA in healthy donors. This CDR3 has 15 amino acids. Trimming cost V 0 bases and J 9 bases; bases outside gene matches: 3. Looked up from germline, CDR1 is LNHDA and CDR2 is SQIVND (reference sequence). The PCR employed 60 Vbeta primers together with 13 Jbeta primers. The method was immunoSEQ multiplex PCR; TCRdb's version includes in-frame clones alone and lacks a portion of them. This sample has 150,000 to 200,000 clones, with around three quarters found just once. Specimen: PBMCs. This receptor was identified in a woman in her forties or fifties in good health and CMV-seronegative. This chain links TRBV19 with TRBJ2-1; 12 positions match TRBD2. In nucleotides, the CDR3 is TGTGCCAGTAGTATAGAGACTAGCGGGAGTACTGAGCAGTTCTTC. This translates into CASSIETSGSTEQFF.